This TCR beta chain is from a study of cytomegalovirus exposure and HLA in healthy donors. Broader study findings: The listing of fewer than 200 TCR beta chains classed them as cytomegalovirus-associated. There were three CMV-associated chains whose specificity for CMV antigens was confirmed in vitro.

Regarding donors, all were healthy bone marrow donors. The PCR employed 60 Vbeta primers together with 13 Jbeta primers. Data came from immunoSEQ multiplex PCR; TCRdb stores just in-frame clones and leaves some out. In the table there are about 140,000 clones, around 78% of which are singletons. Germline values: CDR1 SGDLS, CDR2 YYNGEE. V dropped 3 bases and J dropped 2; count of bases not matched to a gene: 4. The CDR3 totals 16 residues. A note on this clone: Its antigen is not known.

This TCR came from a male donor in good health and CMV-seronegative. Sequencing was done on a sample of PBMCs. The chain uses TRBV9 and TRBJ2-3; 12 bases align to TRBD2. The DNA for the CDR3 is TGTGCCAGCAGCGAACGGACTAGCGGGACCACAGATACGCAGTATTTT. The encoded protein is CASSERTSGTTDTQYF.